One sample yielded the 6 T cell receptor beta chains listed below, sequenced in a study of blood T cells in healthy people across ages (dated by TCRdb to between 2014 and 2017). Libraries were constructed by 5' RACE. The instrument given in TCRdb is Illumina HiSeq 2500. The second PCR ran for about 7 to 11 cycles and used a J-beta primer mix along with a sample-barcoded 5' primer. The raw public data were reprocessed by TCRdb itself: fastp quality trimming at Q25, MiXCR clonotype calling, in-frame beta chains only. Entries that share a CDR3 protein sequence are merged under the most common genes and DNA. The sample table lists about 760,000 distinct CDR3 sequences, 45% to 70% of them with a count of one. The top ten clones comprise roughly 24% of the sample. Sequenced: blood. Receptor source: a man aged 40-49 years in good health.

The chain has TRBV28 and TRBJ1-1; TRBD1 might be the D (6 bases). Germline CDR1 and CDR2: MDHEN and SYDVKM. The CDR3 is made up of 15 amino acids. Trimming stripped 5 bases from V and 0 bases from J, with 13 bases between. The CDR3 DNA follows: TGTGCCAGCAGTCCCACAGGGATCATGAACACTGAAGCTTTCTTT. This translates into CASSPTGIMNTEAFF.

The gene calls are TRBV29-1 and TRBJ2-1, with D possibly being TRBD1 or TRBD2 (6 bases each). Germline-derived CDR1 and CDR2 are SQVTM and ANQGSEA. V dropped 6 bases and J dropped 8 bases, with 14 bases sitting between them. The CDR3 totals 12 residues. CDR3 DNA: TGCAGCGTGGGAAGGGGGGACGATGAGCAGTTCTTC. It yields the protein CSVGRGDDEQFF.

This rearrangement joins TRBV15 to TRBJ1-4; the match to TRBD1 covers 7 bases. This CDR3 has 15 residues. V shed 2 bases and J 5 bases; nucleotides not matched to a gene: 5. Germline loops: CDR1 LNHNV, CDR2 YYDKDF (reference sequence). CDR3 loop: CATSRSSQGNEKLFF. CDR3 in DNA: TGTGCCACCAGCAGATCATCACAGGGGAATGAAAAACTGTTTTTT.

Details on this clonotype: The junction departs from the called germline gene at one end, perhaps through a read error. This chain joins TRBV29-1 and TRBJ2-5; the D is unclear. The length of the CDR3 is 12 residues. The V gene's germline CDR1 is SQVTM and CDR2 ANQGSEA. CDR3 nucleotides: TGCAGCGTTGATACAAGTCCGGAGAGCCAGTACTTC. It is translated as CSVDTSPESQYF.

Concerning this clonotype itself: It may be a read error: a sequence one base away is much more abundant. This chain uses TRBV27 with TRBJ2-5; D gene unclear. Trimming pared 5 bases from V and 2 bases from J, leaving 18 bases between. The CDR3 has 16 amino acids. Germline CDR1 reads MNHEY; CDR2 reads SMNVEV (reference sequence). CDR3 sequence reads: CASSSSQVALQETQYF. In DNA form, the CDR3 reads TGTGCCAGCAGTAGCTCCCAGGTGGCCTTACAAGAGACCCAGTACTTC.

A few counts support this clonotype. The chain couples TRBV15 to TRBJ2-7; D is ambiguous. The V end lost 0 bases, the J end lost 5 bases, and 14 bases lay between the germline ends. Germline V gene data show CDR1 as LNHNV and CDR2 as YYDKDF (reference sequence). This CDR3 is built from 15 residues. The CDR3: CATSRDVSGWDEQYF. The CDR3, as DNA: TGTGCCACCAGCAGAGATGTATCGGGCTGGGACGAGCAGTACTTC.